Following are 28 T cell receptor beta chains from one sample sequenced in a study of T cells in women clearing cervical HPV infection. Generated by immunoSEQ multiplex PCR, the TCRdb table keeps only in-frame clones and is missing some. The listing records 22,000 or so clones. Sequenced input: blood buffy coat. Receptors were obtained from a woman between 18 and 70 years old with a cervical HPV16 infection that either progressed to CIN3+ or cleared (not recorded which).

Comments on this clone: Coverage ceases 3 residues before the CDR3 finishes, and the germline J gene fills in the end. This chain links TRBV29-1 with TRBJ1-1; D not certain. V shed 1 base and J shed 7 bases, with 13 bases lying between them. The CDR3 is 13 residues long. Per germline, CDR1 SQVTM and CDR2 ANQGSEA. CDR3 bases read: TGCAGCGTTGAAGGACGGGGAGGGAATGAA. Its translation is CSVEGRGGNE. The full CDR3 is CSVEGRGGNEAFF.

Concerning this clone: The CDR3 end falls 3 residues outside the read, so it is completed with the germline J gene. This chain links TRBV2 with TRBJ2-1; 15 positions match TRBD2. Per the germline V gene, CDR1 is SNHLY and CDR2 is FYNNEI. Germline trimming cut 6 bases from V and 7 bases from J; bases unmatched to any gene: 10. This CDR3 is 17 amino acids long. The CDR3 here is CASRVRRGLAGGNEQFF. The DNA read from the CDR3 is TGTGCCAGCAGGGTTAGGAGGGGACTAGCGGGGGGTAATGAG. Complete variable domain (other parts from reference TRBV2 and TRBJ2-1): EPEVTQTPSHQVTQMGQEVILRCVPISNHLYFYWYRQILGQKVEFLVSFYNNEISEKSEIFDDQFSVERPDGSNFTLKIRSTKLEDSAMYFCASRVRRGLAGGNEQFFGPGTRLTVL.

Concerning this clone: Read data end 3 residues before the CDR3 end; the end is taken from the germline J gene. V usage is TRBV12-5 and J usage is TRBJ2-1; D uncertain. Germline CDR1 and CDR2: LGHNT and FRNRAP. V lost 1 base and J 4 bases, leaving 8 bases between the germline ends. The CDR3 length is 14 residues. The CDR3 bases that were read are TGTGCTAGTGGTTTGGCGCCTAGTTACAATGAG. Protein sequence: CASGLAPSYNE. The whole CDR3 is CASGLAPSYNEQFF. Full variable domain (missing parts from reference TRBV12-5 and TRBJ2-1): DARVTQTPRHKVTEMGQEVTMRCQPILGHNTVFWYRQTMMQGLELLAYFRNRAPLDDSGMPKDRFSAEMPDATLATLKIQPSEPRDSAVYFCASGLAPSYNEQFFGPGTRLTVL.

Comments on this clone: The CDR3 end is not reached by the read, which stops 3 residues before it; the germline J gene fills it in. V and J are TRBV6-2 or TRBV6-3 and TRBJ1-2, with D possibly being TRBD1 (6 bases). Trimming removed 4 bases at V and 5 bases at J, with 11 bases between. The CDR3 sequence is 13 residues long. CDR1 is MNHEY, CDR2 SVGEGT, per germline. The CDR3 DNA, read in part, is TGTGCCAGCAGTTGGACAGCCTCTTATGGC. This encodes CASSWTASYG. In full, the CDR3 is CASSWTASYGYTF.

Concerning this clone: The read stops 3 residues short of the end of the CDR3; the missing end is completed from the germline J gene. The chain recombines TRBV2 with TRBJ1-2; 7 nucleotides line up with TRBD1. Germline values: CDR1 SNHLY, CDR2 FYNNEI. Trimming at V came to 5 bases and at J to 7 bases, leaving 16 bases not matched to a gene. This CDR3 contains 16 residues. CDR3 DNA, as far as it was read: TGTGCCAGCAGTAGAGATTCTAGGGGGCGCGTGTTTGGC. It specifies CASSRDSRGRVFG. The CDR3, in full, reads CASSRDSRGRVFGYTF.

About this clone itself: The sequence runs out 3 residues before the end of the CDR3; the remainder is reconstructed from the germline J gene. V and J are TRBV18 and TRBJ2-7, with no clear D. Per germline, CDR1 KGHSH and CDR2 LQKENI. The CDR3 runs to 14 residues. Trimming pared 0 bases from V and 2 bases from J, leaving 8 bases between. The sequenced CDR3 bases are TGTGCCAGCTCACCACCGGCGGTGACCTACGAG. Translated, it gives CASSPPAVTYE. The full-length CDR3 reads as CASSPPAVTYEQYF.

On this clone itself: The CDR3 extends 3 residues past the end of the read, so its final part is completed from the germline J gene. The V and J genes are TRBV5-6 and TRBJ1-1, with D hard to call. Trimming took off 0 bases at V and 2 bases at J, with 11 bases between the two ends. This CDR3 region has 15 residues. CDR1 is SGHDT and CDR2 is YYEEEE in the germline V gene. The CDR3 DNA, read in part, is TGTGCCAGCAGCTTGGTTTCGGTAATAAACACTGAA. It specifies CASSLVSVINTE. The full CDR3 protein reads CASSLVSVINTEAFF.

With regard to this clone: From the germline J gene comes the end of the CDR3, since the read stops 3 residues before it. The identical CDR3 is also encoded by other nucleotide sequences in the sample. The genes are TRBV7-9 and TRBJ1-4; a possible D gene is TRBD1 (6 bases). This CDR3 spans 15 amino acids. CDR1 and CDR2 (germline): SEHNR, FQNEAQ (reference sequence). The V gene lost 2 bases and the J gene lost 5 bases, with 12 bases spanning the gap. The DNA read from the CDR3 is TGTGCCAGCAGCTTAATGGCAGGGGAAAATGAAAAA. Its translation: CASSLMAGENEK. The entire CDR3 sequence reads CASSLMAGENEKLFF.

Comment on this clone: The read comes to an end 3 residues before the CDR3 does, leaving the germline J gene to fill in the end. The V and J genes are TRBV20-1 and TRBJ2-1, with 12 bases matching TRBD2. V lost 5 bases, J lost 4 bases, and 6 bases stayed unmatched. This CDR3 is 15 amino acids long. Looked up from germline, CDR1 is DFQATT and CDR2 is SNEGSKA (reference sequence). CDR3 DNA (partial): TGCAGTGCTTTACGAGGGACTAGCGGGTACAATGAG. Translating gives CSALRGTSGYNE. The whole CDR3 protein reads CSALRGTSGYNEQFF.

As for this clone: The read terminates 3 residues before the CDR3 end, so the remaining end is supplied by the germline J gene. This chain links TRBV20-1 with TRBJ2-4, with 11 bases that match TRBD2. The CDR3 length is 14 residues. The germline gives CDR1 DFQATT, CDR2 SNEGSKA (reference sequence). Here the CDR3 reads CSARELAGDPSQYF. Incomplete CDR3 DNA: TGCAGTGCTAGAGAACTAGCGGGAGACCCCTCT.

On this clone itself: The read ends 3 residues shy of where the CDR3 ends; the end is completed using the germline J gene. The chain has TRBV12-3 or TRBV12-4 and TRBJ2-2, with 7 bases identical to TRBD2. The junction had 6 bases not matched to a gene; V was cut back by 6 bases and J by 8 bases. The CDR3 totals 13 residues. CDR3 DNA, as far as it was read: TGTGCCAGCAGACCCGGGACTAATGGGGAG. Translated, it gives CASRPGTNGE. The complete CDR3 sequence is CASRPGTNGELFF.

Regarding this clone: The read falls 3 residues short of the CDR3 end, and the missing part is taken from the germline J gene. The rearrangement joins TRBV20-1 to TRBJ2-7; TRBD2 might be the D (5 bases). The CDR3 is made up of 16 amino acids. Deletions cut 3 bases from V and 1 base from J, with 19 bases between. Germline-derived CDR1 and CDR2 are DFQATT and SNEGSKA (reference sequence). The sequenced CDR3 bases are TGCAGTGCTAGTTCTCCCCAGCGGACGGAATCCTACGAG. Translating gives CSASSPQRTESYE. The whole CDR3 region reads CSASSPQRTESYEQYF.

As to this clone: The observed sequence ends 3 residues before the CDR3 terminus, with the missing tail filled in from the germline J gene. The chain uses TRBV11-2 and TRBJ1-3; D gene uncertain. Germline V gene lookup returns CDR1 SGHAT and CDR2 FQNNGV. V lost 2 bases and J lost 4, with 12 bases in between. The CDR3 is made up of 15 amino acids. The CDR3 loop is CASSLLAVSGNTIYF. The part of the CDR3 DNA that was read is TGTGCCAGCAGCTTACTGGCGGTTTCAGGAAACACC. Variable domain in full (rest from reference TRBV11-2 and TRBJ1-3): EAGVAQSPRYKIIEKRQSVAFWCNPISGHATLYWYQQILGQGPKLLIQFQNNGVVDDSQLPKDRFSAERLKGVDSTLKIQPAKLEDSAVYLCASSLLAVSGNTIYFGEGSWLTVV.

Concerning this clone: The read gets to within 3 residues of the CDR3 end, and the germline J gene fills in the rest. The J gene is TRBJ2-7, the V gene TRBV20-1, with no clear D. This CDR3 is 14 amino acids long. V lost 5 bases, J lost 3 bases, and 17 bases lay in between. Germline V gene sequence: CDR1 DFQATT, CDR2 SNEGSKA (reference sequence). The CDR3 protein is CSAPAPKHYYEQYF. CDR3 bases read: TGCAGTGCTCCTGCCCCGAAGCACTACTACGAG.

About this clone itself: The read stops 3 residues short of the end of the CDR3; the missing end is completed from the germline J gene. V gene TRBV29-1 combines with J gene TRBJ2-1; 10 nucleotides line up with TRBD2. CDR1 and CDR2 from the germline V gene are SQVTM and ANQGSEA. V was clipped by 0 bases and J by 7 bases; unmatched bases: 6. This CDR3 is built from 15 residues. The DNA read from the CDR3 is TGCAGCGTTGAAGAAGTAGCGGGAGGTGGAAATGAG. As protein: CSVEEVAGGGNE. The entire CDR3 reads CSVEEVAGGGNEQFF.

In regard to this clone: The missing CDR3 end, 3 residues past where the read stops, is filled in from the germline J gene. This sequence joins TRBV10-3 and TRBJ1-4, with a possible D match to TRBD1 (6 bases). Trimming removed 8 bases from V and 4 bases from J, with 11 bases in between. The CDR3 is made up of 13 amino acids. The germline CDR1 and CDR2 sequences are ENHRY and SYGVKD. The covered CDR3 bases are TGTGCCATCTCCGGACAGTTTAATGAAAAA. Encoded protein: CAISGQFNEK. Given in full, the CDR3 is CAISGQFNEKLFF.

Concerning this clone itself: The read finishes 3 residues shy of the CDR3 end, and the germline J gene is used to complete it. The V call is TRBV10-2, the J call TRBJ1-1; 7 nucleotides align to TRBD1. V lost 6 bases to trimming and J lost 7 bases; unmatched junction nucleotides: 11. The CDR3 contains 14 residues. Germline assignment: CDR1 WSHSY and CDR2 SAAADI. The part of the CDR3 DNA that was read is TGCGCCAGCAGACAAGACAGGGAAGTGGGTGAA. Its protein is CASRQDREVGE. The whole CDR3 sequence reads CASRQDREVGEAFF.

With respect to this clone: Sequencing ends 3 residues short of the CDR3 end; the germline J gene provides the rest. This sequence joins TRBV5-4 and TRBJ1-2, with D tentatively TRBD1 (5 bases). The CDR3 loop spans 14 amino acids. V was shortened by 0 bases and J by 5 bases, with 11 bases between the two germline ends. Germline V gives CDR1 SGHNT, CDR2 YYREEE (reference sequence). The CDR3 DNA, read in part, is TGTGCCAGCAGCTTGGAAGGGGCGCGATATGGC. Its protein is CASSLEGARYG. The whole CDR3 sequence reads CASSLEGARYGYTF.

Regarding this clone: The read is 3 residues too short to cover the CDR3 end, so that end is filled in from the germline J gene. The V call is TRBV10-3, the J call TRBJ1-3; 7 nucleotides match TRBD1. Trimming at V came to 9 bases and at J to 4 bases, leaving 6 bases not matched to a gene. Germline assignment: CDR1 ENHRY and CDR2 SYGVKD. The CDR3 spans 13 residues. The CDR3 is CAIAGTDGNTIYF. CDR3 bases read: TGTGCCATTGCGGGGACAGACGGAAACACC.

To note about this clone: The CDR3 is cut off 3 residues early in the read; its end comes from the germline J gene. The rearrangement uses TRBV30 and TRBJ1-6; D gene ambiguous. This CDR3 spans 13 amino acids. Germline V CDR1 and CDR2: GTSNPN, SVGIG (reference sequence). V was shortened by 3 bases and J by 8 bases, with 11 bases between the two germline ends. The covered CDR3 bases are TGTGCCTGGAGCATGGCCAGAGATTCACCC. Translated: CAWSMARDSP. The complete CDR3 reads CAWSMARDSPLHF.

As for this clone: The sequence runs out 3 residues before the end of the CDR3; the remainder is reconstructed from the germline J gene. The chain employs TRBV14 and TRBJ1-3; 8 bases fit TRBD1. Per germline, CDR1 SGHDN and CDR2 FVKESK. The CDR3 loop spans 16 amino acids. With V trimmed by 4 bases and J by 2 bases, 7 bases remained unmatched. Incomplete CDR3 DNA: TGTGCCAGCAGCCGGATTAAGACAGGGGCTGGAAACACC. Its protein is CASSRIKTGAGNT. The entire CDR3 reads CASSRIKTGAGNTIYF.

As for this clone: The DNA ends 3 residues before the CDR3 does, and the rest of the CDR3 is filled in from the germline J gene. V usage is TRBV3-1 (or the pseudogene TRBV3-2) and J usage is TRBJ2-2; TRBD1 matches 7 bases. The junction had 15 bases not matched to a gene; V was cut back by 2 bases and J by 6 bases. Per the germline V gene, CDR1 is LGHDT and CDR2 is YNNKEL (reference sequence). The CDR3 is made up of 18 amino acids. CDR3 DNA (partial): TGTGCCAGCAGCCAAACCTTTTCCAGGACAGGAGGCTCCGGGGAG. It yields the protein CASSQTFSRTGGSGE. The whole CDR3 reads CASSQTFSRTGGSGELFF.

This chain's CDR3 is CSARDVRPIAGAYEQYF. The part of the CDR3 DNA that was read is TGCAGTGCTAGGGACGTACGACCTATAGCGGGAGCCTACGAG. V usage is TRBV20-1 and J usage is TRBJ2-7; 9 bases match TRBD2. The CDR3 end falls 3 residues outside the read, so it is completed with the germline J gene. Germline assignment: CDR1 DFQATT and CDR2 SNEGSKA (reference sequence). CDR3 size: 17 residues. With 3 bases clipped from V and 2 bases from J, the junction kept 14 bases outside the gene matches.

This clone is medium-sized by frequency. The missing CDR3 end, 3 residues past where the read stops, is filled in from the germline J gene. This rearrangement joins TRBV19 to TRBJ2-1; 8 bases match TRBD2. This CDR3 comprises 14 residues. Per germline, CDR1 LNHDA and CDR2 SQIVND (reference sequence). Trimming took 3 bases from V and 2 from J; bases not matched to a gene: 0. CDR3 sequence: CASSMGLAYNEQFF. Partial CDR3 DNA: TGTGCCAGTAGTATGGGACTAGCCTACAATGAG.

With respect to this clone: The read terminates 3 residues before the CDR3 end, so the remaining end is supplied by the germline J gene. The gene calls are TRBV20-1 and TRBJ1-1; D perhaps matches TRBD1 (5 bases). CDR1 and CDR2 from the germline V gene are DFQATT and SNEGSKA (reference sequence). Trimming shortened V by 0 bases and J by 5 bases, and 10 bases separated the two germline ends. The CDR3 is 13 amino acids. The sequenced part of the CDR3 DNA is TGCAGTGCTAGAGAGGGGGGTAGGACTGAA. As protein: CSAREGGRTE. The CDR3 in its entirety is CSAREGGRTEAFF.

About this clone: Coverage ceases 3 residues before the CDR3 finishes, and the germline J gene fills in the end. The chain links TRBV2 to TRBJ1-2; 8 nucleotides line up with TRBD1. The germline V gene has CDR1 SNHLY and CDR2 FYNNEI. The CDR3 runs to 13 residues. The V segment lost 2 bases and the J segment 6 bases; nucleotides outside the gene matches: 2. CDR3 residues: CASSETGGHGYTF. The sequenced part of the CDR3 DNA is TGTGCCAGCAGTGAAACAGGGGGACATGGC. Full variable domain (missing parts from reference TRBV2 and TRBJ1-2): EPEVTQTPSHQVTQMGQEVILRCVPISNHLYFYWYRQILGQKVEFLVSFYNNEISEKSEIFDDQFSVERPDGSNFTLKIRSTKLEDSAMYFCASSETGGHGYTFGSGTRLTVV.

Remarks on this clone: The CDR3 end lies 3 residues beyond the end of the read and is filled in from the germline J gene. The chain is built from TRBV11-2 and TRBJ2-7; 7 bases line up with TRBD2. CDR1 and CDR2 from the germline V gene are SGHAT and FQNNGV. This CDR3 comprises 15 residues. V lost 5 bases and J lost 3; bases outside the gene matches: 10. CDR3 bases read: TGTGCCAGCAGCGCCGGGGGAGGGGACGGCTACGAG. Translating gives CASSAGGGDGYE. From start to end, the CDR3 is CASSAGGGDGYEQYF.

A note on this clone: The CDR3 end is not reached by the read, which stops 3 residues before it; the germline J gene fills it in. This chain connects TRBV20-1 to TRBJ1-6; 7 bases map to TRBD1. Losses at the gene ends were 1 base for V and 10 bases for J; bases not matched to a gene: 25. Germline CDR1 and CDR2: DFQATT and SNEGSKA (reference sequence). This CDR3 has 20 residues. Here the CDR3 reads CSARGRVTGAYTALGSPLHF. The CDR3 bases that were read are TGCAGTGCTAGAGGTCGGGTCACAGGGGCTTATACCGCCCTGGGGTCACCC.